This entry lists 12 T cell receptor beta chains sequenced from one sample in a study of blood T cell repertoires in COVID-19. TCRdb's table, derived via immunoSEQ multiplex PCR, lists solely in-frame clones and lacks some. The data hold over 110,000 clones, with about nine tenths observed a single time. Sequencing was carried out using PBMCs or T cells enriched from blood (not recorded which). All receptors derive from a man between 60 and 70 years old who had recovered from COVID-19.

The chain employs TRBV19 and TRBJ1-4; D unclear. The CDR3 runs 13 residues. The germline gives CDR1 LNHDA, CDR2 SQIVND (reference sequence). Trimming removed 5 bases at V and 4 bases at J, with 8 bases between. The CDR3 DNA reads as TGTGCCAGTAGTGAAGCCGTTAATGAAAAACTGTTTTTT. It yields the protein CASSEAVNEKLFF. The variable domain in full, completed from reference TRBV19 and TRBJ1-4, reads DGGITQSPKYLFRKEGQNVTLSCEQNLNHDAMYWYRQDPGQGLRLIYYSQIVNDFQKGDIAEGYSVSREKKESFPLTVTSAQKNPTAFYLCASSEAVNEKLFFGSGTQLSVL.

V usage is TRBV7-6 and J usage is TRBJ1-1, with TRBD1 matching 7 bases. V trimming: 1 base; J trimming: 2 bases; junction bases outside the gene matches: 13. Germline lookup yields CDR1 SGHVS and CDR2 FNYEAQ. CDR3 length: 18 residues. CDR3 loop: CASSLDTGASWRNTEAFF. The CDR3 DNA is TGTGCCAGCAGCTTAGACACAGGGGCGTCATGGCGAAACACTGAAGCTTTCTTT. The full variable domain, rest sourced from reference TRBV7-6 and TRBJ1-1, is GAGVSQSPRYKVTKRGQDVALRCDPISGHVSLYWYRQALGQGPEFLTYFNYEAQQDKSGLPNDRFSAERPEGSISTLTIQRTEQRDSAMYRCASSLDTGASWRNTEAFFGQGTRLTVV.

The rearrangement links TRBV4-1 to TRBJ2-1, with a tentative D call TRBD2 (6 bases). The CDR3 covers 16 residues. Trimming shortened V by 2 bases and J by 6 bases, and 17 bases separated the two germline ends. CDR1 and CDR2 (germline): MGHRA, YSYEKL. The CDR3 is CASSQKGQGLFNEQFF. The CDR3 DNA sequence: TGCGCCAGCAGCCAAAAGGGGCAGGGACTTTTCAATGAGCAGTTCTTC.

The chain carries TRBV11-2 and TRBJ2-1; 8 positions match TRBD2. This CDR3 comprises 14 residues. V shed 1 base, J shed 9 bases, and the junction held 5 bases outside the gene matches. In germline, CDR1 is SGHAT, CDR2 FQNNGV. This chain's CDR3 is CASSLAGGPSEQFF. DNA of the CDR3: TGTGCCAGCAGCTTAGCGGGGGGGCCTAGTGAGCAGTTCTTC.

The count of this clone is one. CDR3 nucleotide sequence: TGTGCCAGCAGTCTAGCGGGAGCAGATACGCAGTATTTT. Encoded protein: CASSLAGADTQYF. The chain is built from TRBV7-3 and TRBJ2-3; TRBD2 agrees at 10 bases. Per germline, CDR1 SGHTA and CDR2 FQGTGA. This CDR3 spans 13 amino acids. Trimming cost V 6 bases and J 4 bases; bases outside gene matches: 1.

The chain is built from TRBV7-8 and TRBJ1-1; maybe TRBD1 (6 bases). This CDR3 region has 15 residues. Trimming cost V 3 bases and J 2 bases, with 13 bases left between them. CDR1 and CDR2 from the germline V gene are SGHVS and FQNEAQ. CDR3 coding DNA: TGTGCCAGCAGCTTTTCCGGGACACTTAACACTGAAGCTTTCTTT. Protein sequence: CASSFSGTLNTEAFF.

V gene TRBV7-9 combines with J gene TRBJ1-4; 8 positions agree with TRBD1. V lost 1 base and J lost 6; bases outside the gene matches: 1. The CDR3 is 14 residues long. Looked up from germline, CDR1 is SEHNR and CDR2 is FQNEAQ (reference sequence). In DNA, the CDR3 is TGTGCCAGCAGCTTAGGACAGGGGCATGAAAAACTGTTTTTT. Amino acids: CASSLGQGHEKLFF.

The DNA for the CDR3 is TGTGCCAGCAGCCCGGGGACAGGGTGGGACGAGCAGTACTTC. This translates into CASSPGTGWDEQYF. The chain combines TRBV7-8 with TRBJ2-7; 9 nucleotides agree with TRBD1. V gave up 5 bases and J gave up 5 bases; unmatched junction bases: 7. Germline V gene sequence: CDR1 SGHVS, CDR2 FQNEAQ. This CDR3 is 14 amino acids long.

The chain joins TRBV18 to TRBJ1-4; 10 bases align to TRBD1. CDR1 and CDR2 from the germline V gene are KGHSH and LQKENI. CDR3 length: 15 amino acids. With V trimmed by 1 base and J by 6 bases, 2 bases remained unmatched. CDR3 DNA sequence: TGTGCCAGCTCACCACGAGGGACAGGGGATGAAAAACTGTTTTTT. It is translated as CASSPRGTGDEKLFF.

The rearrangement joins TRBV19 to TRBJ2-1; D unclear. The V gene's germline CDR1 is LNHDA and CDR2 SQIVND (reference sequence). The CDR3 extends over 15 amino acids. Trimming removed 2 bases from V and 0 bases from J, with 8 bases in between. The CDR3 protein is CASSIIPGSYNEQFF. The DNA for the CDR3 is TGTGCCAGTAGTATAATCCCAGGCTCCTACAATGAGCAGTTCTTC.

This clone has more than one count but fewer than ten. The chain recombines TRBV9 with TRBJ2-2; D gene unclear. Trimming removed 0 bases at V and 2 bases at J, with 8 bases between. From germline, CDR1 is SGDLS and CDR2 YYNGEE. This CDR3 is built from 15 residues. The CDR3 region has the DNA TGTGCCAGCAGCGTAGCTAGTGGCAACACCGGGGAGCTGTTTTTT. It yields the protein CASSVASGNTGELFF.

The rearrangement joins TRBV4-2 to TRBJ1-4, with D hard to call. V was pared by 4 bases and J by 4 bases, with 13 bases between. The CDR3 is 15 residues long. Germline lookup yields CDR1 LGHNA and CDR2 YNFKEQ. The CDR3 sequence: CASSRVAGNNEKLFF. CDR3 bases: TGTGCCAGCAGCCGGGTTGCGGGAAATAATGAAAAACTGTTTTTT.